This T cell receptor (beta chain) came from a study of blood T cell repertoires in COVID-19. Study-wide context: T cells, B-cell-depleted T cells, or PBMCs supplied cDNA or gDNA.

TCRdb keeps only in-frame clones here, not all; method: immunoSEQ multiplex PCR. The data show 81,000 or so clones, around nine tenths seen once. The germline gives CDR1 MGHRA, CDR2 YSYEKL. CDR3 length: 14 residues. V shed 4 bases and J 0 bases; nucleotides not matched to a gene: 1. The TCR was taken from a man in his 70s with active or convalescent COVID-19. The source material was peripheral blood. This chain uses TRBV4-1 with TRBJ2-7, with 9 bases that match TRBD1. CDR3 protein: CASSPDRGSYEQYF. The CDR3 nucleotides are TGCGCCAGCAGCCCGGACAGGGGCTCCTACGAGCAGTACTTC.